These 12 T cell receptor beta chains came from one sample sequenced in a study of blood T cells in healthy people across ages. With a J-beta primer mix and a sample-barcoded 5' primer, a second PCR ran about 7 to 12 cycles. Using its own MiXCR run on the 5' RACE reads, TCRdb lists one record per CDR3 protein. This sample has approximately 400,000 distinct CDR3 sequences, with roughly half found just once. The material sequenced was blood. Receptor source: a man aged 55 to 70 in good health.

This clonotype has only a few counts. The chain uses TRBV28 and TRBJ2-5; a weak D match, TRBD2 (7 bases). This CDR3 is built from 14 residues. CDR1 MDHEN and CDR2 SYDVKM come from the germline V gene. Trimming shortened V by 6 bases and J by 11 bases, and 22 bases separated the two germline ends. The DNA for the CDR3 is TGTGCCAGCAGATTAGGGGGGGACTACAATGAGCAGTACTTC. Encoded protein: CASRLGGDYNEQYF.

Comment on this clonotype: One base away lies a much larger clone, so this may be a sequencing read error. This chain connects TRBV4-3 to TRBJ1-3; D may be TRBD1 (5 bases). Germline V lookup: CDR1 LGHNA, CDR2 YSLEER. Trimming cost V 8 bases and J 2 bases, with 22 bases left between them. The CDR3 is made up of 17 amino acids. The CDR3 DNA reads as TGCGCCAGCGGCGCCCGATGGGGGGGTCGTCCTGGAAACACCATATATTTT. Protein: CASGARWGGRPGNTIYF.

This clonotype came up once. The V and J genes are TRBV11-2 and TRBJ1-6; weak D call: TRBD1 (5 bases). V dropped 0 bases and J dropped 3 bases, with 15 bases sitting between them. In germline, CDR1 is SGHAT, CDR2 FQNNGV. The CDR3 length is 18 residues. Here the CDR3 reads CASSLDRGDSFYNSPLHF. CDR3 coding DNA: TGTGCCAGCAGCTTAGATCGGGGAGACAGTTTCTATAATTCACCCCTCCACTTT.

J is TRBJ2-5 and V is TRBV7-8; a possible D gene is TRBD1 (5 bases). The J call may be incorrect, as the DNA end agrees better with TRBJ2-7. Germline V gene sequence: CDR1 SGHVS, CDR2 FQNEAQ. The CDR3 covers 17 residues. CDR3 DNA: TGTGCCAGCAGTAATGGGGCCGCCCGAATGTCATCCTACGAGCAGTACTTC. Translating gives CASSNGAARMSSYEQYF.

This clonotype was detected a few times. V usage is TRBV5-6 and J usage is TRBJ2-6; possibly TRBD2 for D (5 bases). The germline V and J ends were trimmed by 6 bases and 0 bases, with 13 bases remaining between them. Germline CDR1 is SGHDT and CDR2 is YYEEEE. The length of the CDR3 is 16 residues. DNA of the CDR3: TGTGCCAGCAACGACGGGGTCTACTCTGGGGCCAACGTCCTGACTTTC. This translates into CASNDGVYSGANVLTF. The full variable domain, its missing parts supplied by reference TRBV5-6 and TRBJ2-6, is DAGVTQSPTHLIKTRGQQVTLRCSPKSGHDTVSWYQQALGQGPQFIFQYYEEEERQRGNFPDRFSGHQFPNYSSELNVNALLLGDSALYLCASNDGVYSGANVLTFGAGSRLTVL.

The table lists this clonotype with many counts. The chain carries TRBV11-1 and TRBJ2-4; D remains ambiguous. Germline CDR1 is SGHAT and CDR2 is FQDESV (reference sequence). Trimming took off 4 bases at V and 9 bases at J, with 10 bases between the two ends. This CDR3 has 12 residues. CDR3 coding DNA: TGTGCCAGCAGCTCGAGTGGCCGCATTCAGTACTTC. This translates into CASSSSGRIQYF.

About this clonotype: At one boundary the junction diverges from the germline segment, which might be a read error. The chain recombines TRBV6-6 with TRBJ2-3, with no clear D. This CDR3 is 11 amino acids long. The V gene's germline CDR1 is MNHNY and CDR2 SVGAGI (reference sequence). CDR3 sequence (DNA): TGTGTCAGCAGCCGCATCGATACGCAGTATTTT. Translation gives CVSSRIDTQYF.

This clonotype was seen more than once but under ten times. This chain uses TRBV27 with TRBJ2-5; TRBD2 agrees at 7 bases. CDR3 length: 14 amino acids. J lost 4 bases, V lost 0 bases, and 2 bases had no gene match. Germline-derived CDR1 and CDR2 are MNHEY and SMNVEV (reference sequence). This CDR3 reads CASSLSTGGETQYF. The CDR3 DNA follows: TGTGCCAGCAGTTTATCGACGGGGGGAGAGACCCAGTACTTC.

V gene TRBV10-1 combines with J gene TRBJ2-7; a weak D match, TRBD1 (6 bases). The CDR3 is 15 amino acids. Trimming took off 7 bases at V and 2 bases at J, with 18 bases between the two ends. Germline V gene lookup returns CDR1 WNHNN and CDR2 SYGVQD (reference sequence). CDR3 protein: CASTRQAPSTYEQYF. In nucleotides, the CDR3 is TGCGCCAGCACCCGACAGGCCCCCAGCACCTACGAGCAGTACTTC.

Remarks on this clonotype: The junction differs from germline at one of its ends, possibly a read error. The rearrangement uses TRBV28 and TRBJ2-7, with TRBD2 matching over 13 bases. Per the germline V gene, CDR1 is MDHEN and CDR2 is SYDVKM. The CDR3 consists of 15 residues. CDR3: CACSSTGLAGSEQYF. Written as DNA, the CDR3 is TGTGCCTGCAGTAGCACGGGACTAGCGGGATCTGAGCAGTACTTC.

A word on this clonotype: A much larger clone differs by one base, so this may be a read error. V is TRBV4-1 and J is TRBJ2-1; no clear D. This CDR3 is built from 15 residues. Per the germline V gene, CDR1 is MGHRA and CDR2 is YSYEKL. The ends were cut back, 0 bases at V and 2 bases at J, with 8 bases in the middle. This CDR3 is CASSQDGWTYNEQFF. As DNA, the CDR3 is TGCGCCAGCAGCCAAGATGGTTGGACCTACAATGAGCAGTTCTTC.

This clonotype was counted many times. The V gene is TRBV30, the J gene TRBJ2-1; D is undetermined. The DNA matches TRBJ2-7 better at its end, which makes the J call doubtful. CDR3 length: 12 amino acids. Germline V gene sequence: CDR1 GTSNPN, CDR2 SVGIG (reference sequence). The CDR3 region has the DNA TGTGCCTGGAGTCCCTCCTACAATGAGCAGTACTTC. It encodes CAWSPSYNEQYF.